The 25 T cell receptor beta chains below were found in one sample sequenced in a study of cytomegalovirus exposure and HLA in healthy donors. Primers for the PCR totalled 60 Vbeta and 13 Jbeta. TCRdb's copy holds only in-frame clones and misses some; the assay was immunoSEQ multiplex PCR. Of more than 95,000 clones in the sample, approximately 80% were seen once. The source material was PBMCs. The receptors derive from a man aged 35-49 years in good health and CMV-seronegative.

The V and J genes are TRBV5-6 and TRBJ1-6; 7 bases line up with TRBD1. Germline V gene lookup returns CDR1 SGHDT and CDR2 YYEEEE. Trimming at V came to 2 bases and at J to 7 bases, leaving 6 bases not matched to a gene. The CDR3 is 15 residues long. The CDR3 here is CASSFLGQANSPLHF. Written as DNA, the CDR3 is TGTGCCAGCAGCTTTCTTGGACAGGCGAATTCACCCCTCCACTTT.

This chain links TRBV7-3 with TRBJ2-3; perhaps TRBD1 as D (5 bases). The germline V gene has CDR1 SGHTA and CDR2 FQGTGA. Trimming left V 5 bases short and J 0 bases short, with 15 bases between. CDR3 size: 16 residues. The CDR3 sequence is CASSLGLGQSTDTQYF. As DNA, the CDR3 is TGTGCCAGCAGCCTTGGTCTGGGGCAGAGCACAGATACGCAGTATTTT.

The chain recombines TRBV6-5 with TRBJ2-2; TRBD2 might be the D (6 bases). CDR1 is MNHEY and CDR2 is SVGAGI in the germline V gene. The CDR3 has 14 residues. Trimming pared 5 bases from V and 1 base from J, leaving 8 bases between. In DNA, the CDR3 is TGTGCCAGCAGTGGGGGGAGGAACACCGGGGAGCTGTTTTTT. Its translation is CASSGGRNTGELFF.

The CDR3 loop reads CASSLQGAGATEAFF. CDR3 bases: TGTGCCAGCAGCCTACAGGGGGCTGGGGCCACTGAAGCTTTCTTT. The chain is built from TRBV7-9 and TRBJ1-1; TRBD1 agrees at 9 bases. The ends lost 5 bases at V and 4 bases at J; junction bases unmatched: 8. Germline CDR1 SEHNR, CDR2 FQNEAQ (reference sequence). The CDR3 sequence is 15 residues long.

This rearrangement joins TRBV4-2 to TRBJ2-5; a possible D gene is TRBD2 (6 bases). The germline V gene has CDR1 LGHNA and CDR2 YNFKEQ. V lost 5 bases, J lost 5 bases, and 12 bases lay in between. The CDR3 contains 13 residues. The CDR3 spells CASSSRLGETQYF. For the CDR3, the DNA is TGTGCCAGCAGCTCACGACTAGGGGAGACCCAGTACTTC.

The CDR3 region has the DNA TGTGCCAGCTCACCAATACAGTCGACCTACGAGCAGTACTTC. It specifies CASSPIQSTYEQYF. The chain employs TRBV18 and TRBJ2-7; the D is unclear. Germline V gives CDR1 KGHSH, CDR2 LQKENI. Between the trimmed V and J ends, which lost 2 bases and 2 bases, there was a span of 10 bases. CDR3 length: 14 amino acids.

This clone was found a few times. The chain recombines TRBV7-2 with TRBJ2-1, with 8 positions matching TRBD2. There are 16 residues in the CDR3. Germline CDR1 reads SGHTA; CDR2 reads FQGNSA. With V trimmed by 1 base and J by 3 bases, 5 bases remained unmatched. Here the CDR3 DNA reads TGTGCCAGCAGCTTAGACGGGGGGGGAAACTACAATGAGCAGTTCTTC. It translates to CASSLDGGGNYNEQFF.

This clone turned up a few times. The CDR3 here is CASSSGGGSNYGYTF. The CDR3, as DNA: TGTGCCAGCAGCTCTGGTGGGGGCAGTAACTATGGCTACACCTTC. This chain uses TRBV7-3 with TRBJ1-2, with D tentatively TRBD1 (6 bases). V was pared by 4 bases and J by 1 base, with 13 bases between. The CDR3 is 15 amino acids. CDR1 is SGHTA and CDR2 is FQGTGA in the germline V gene. The variable domain in full, with the rest retrieved from reference TRBV7-3 and TRBJ1-2, is GAGVSQTPSNKVTEKGKYVELRCDPISGHTALYWYRQSLGQGPEFLIYFQGTGAADDSGLPNDRFFAVRPEGSVSTLKIQRTERGDSAVYLCASSSGGGSNYGYTFGSGTRLTVV.

This chain uses TRBV28 with TRBJ1-1; a weak D match, TRBD1 (6 bases). This CDR3 has 15 residues. Looked up from germline, CDR1 is MDHEN and CDR2 is SYDVKM. V was shortened by 6 bases and J by 2 bases, with 16 bases between the two germline ends. The CDR3 DNA sequence: TGTGCCAGCAGCCCCCGGGGACAACCTAACACTGAAGCTTTCTTT. Translation gives CASSPRGQPNTEAFF.

The V and J genes are TRBV11-1 and TRBJ2-7; possible D gene TRBD1, 5 bases. Per the germline V gene, CDR1 is SGHAT and CDR2 is FQDESV (reference sequence). The CDR3 loop spans 15 amino acids. V dropped 1 base and J dropped 2 bases, with 12 bases sitting between them. The CDR3 sequence: CASSLEDTTAYEQYF. As DNA, the CDR3 is TGTGCCAGCAGCTTAGAGGACACCACGGCCTACGAGCAGTACTTC.

The chain combines TRBV5-4 with TRBJ1-4; 9 positions agree with TRBD1. Germline lookup yields CDR1 SGHNT and CDR2 YYREEE (reference sequence). V was pared by 2 bases and J by 7 bases, with 12 bases of the junction left unmatched. The CDR3 consists of 17 residues. The CDR3 loop is CASSFLTATGGSEKLFF. DNA for the CDR3: TGTGCCAGCAGCTTTTTGACGGCGACAGGGGGTAGTGAAAAACTGTTTTTT.

The rearrangement joins TRBV13 to TRBJ2-7; D might be TRBD1 (6 bases). V lost 5 bases, J lost 3 bases, and 11 bases lay in between. The CDR3 runs 13 residues. The germline gives CDR1 PRHDT, CDR2 FYEKMQ (reference sequence). CDR3 amino acids: CASSPRDIYEQYF. For the CDR3, the DNA is TGTGCCAGCAGCCCGAGGGACATCTACGAGCAGTACTTC.

The chain carries TRBV19 and TRBJ1-2, with TRBD1 identical over 7 bases. The CDR3 runs 11 residues. Losses at the gene ends were 7 bases for V and 8 bases for J; bases not matched to a gene: 4. Germline V gene data show CDR1 as LNHDA and CDR2 as SQIVND (reference sequence). CDR3 residues: CASMEGAGYTF. CDR3 sequence (DNA): TGTGCCAGTATGGAGGGGGCCGGCTACACCTTC.

This chain uses TRBV7-9 with TRBJ1-5; TRBD1 matches at 7 bases. The V gene end was trimmed by 1 base and the J gene end by 1 base; junction bases not matched to a gene: 4. The CDR3 loop spans 16 amino acids. Germline V lookup: CDR1 SEHNR, CDR2 FQNEAQ (reference sequence). The CDR3 here is CASSLEGAWSNQPQHF. Here the CDR3 DNA reads TGTGCCAGCAGCTTAGAGGGGGCGTGGAGCAATCAGCCCCAGCATTTT. The complete variable domain, with remaining parts taken from reference TRBV7-9 and TRBJ1-5, reads DTGVSQNPRHKITKRGQNVTFRCDPISEHNRLYWYRQTLGQGPEFLTYFQNEAQLEKSRLLSDRFSAERPKGSFSTLEIQRTEQGDSAMYLCASSLEGAWSNQPQHFGDGTRLSIL.

The chain couples TRBV28 to TRBJ2-7, with TRBD1 as a possible D gene (5 bases). With 8 bases removed from V and 6 bases from J, the gap between germline ends came to 14 bases. CDR1 is MDHEN, CDR2 SYDVKM, per germline. The CDR3 has 12 amino acids. Here the CDR3 DNA reads TGTGCCAGCCTGGCAGGGAAGGGCGAGCAGTACTTC. Translating it yields CASLAGKGEQYF.

This rearrangement joins TRBV28 to TRBJ1-2, with 9 nucleotides matching TRBD1. This CDR3 has 17 amino acids. The germline V gene encodes CDR1 MDHEN and CDR2 SYDVKM. With V trimmed by 8 bases and J by 3 bases, 16 bases remained unmatched. CDR3 sequence (DNA): TGTGCCAGCGTTTCCTCCGGGACAGGGATCGTGCACTATGGCTACACCTTC. Protein: CASVSSGTGIVHYGYTF.

The V gene is TRBV5-1, the J gene TRBJ1-2; 12 nucleotides match TRBD1. Trimming cost V 4 bases and J 4 bases; bases outside gene matches: 8. The CDR3 extends over 16 amino acids. Per the germline V gene, CDR1 is SGHRS and CDR2 is YFSETQ. The chain's CDR3 is CASSPGTGGAGYGYTF. In nucleotides, the CDR3 is TGCGCCAGCAGCCCCGGGACAGGGGGCGCGGGCTATGGCTACACCTTC.

The chain uses TRBV27 and TRBJ2-3, with TRBD2 matching over 7 bases. Unmatched junction bases numbered 3, after V lost 6 bases and J lost 0 bases. Germline V gene data show CDR1 as MNHEY and CDR2 as SMNVEV (reference sequence). The CDR3 runs to 14 residues. The CDR3 nucleotides read TGTGCCAGCAGGTGGGGGGGTAGCACAGATACGCAGTATTTT. Its translation is CASRWGGSTDTQYF.

In the case of this clone: It is unclear where the CDR3 begins or ends on the DNA, so no DNA is shown, and the CDR3 is as TCRdb lists it. The chain carries TRBV27 and TRBJ1-1; TRBD1 reflects the table's D call only, with no check against the DNA. Germline V gene sequence: CDR1 MNHEY, CDR2 SMNVEV (reference sequence). The CDR3 totals 13 residues, both ends included. The CDR3 loop is CASSQFGTGNKYF.

This chain joins TRBV5-1 and TRBJ1-2; possibly TRBD1 for D (5 bases). The V gene lost 0 bases and the J gene lost 7 bases, with 7 bases spanning the gap. The CDR3 runs 12 residues. CDR1 and CDR2 (germline): SGHRS, YFSETQ. The CDR3 spells CASSLGGLGYTF. The CDR3 DNA follows: TGCGCCAGCAGCTTGGGGGGACTTGGCTACACCTTC.

The table lists this clone with a count of one. V is TRBV11-2 and J is TRBJ1-2; 7 positions agree with TRBD1. V gave up 7 bases and J gave up 4 bases; unmatched junction bases: 12. In germline, CDR1 is SGHAT, CDR2 FQNNGV. This CDR3 contains 15 residues. CDR3 coding DNA: TGTGCCAGCAACAAGGGGGCGGGGGGGCCCTATGGCTACACCTTC. It yields the protein CASNKGAGGPYGYTF.

The chain has TRBV25-1 and TRBJ1-2; D may be TRBD1 (5 bases). This CDR3 comprises 14 residues. V was shortened by 5 bases and J by 4 bases, with 14 bases between the two germline ends. Per the germline V gene, CDR1 is MGHDK and CDR2 is SYGVNS. As DNA, the CDR3 is TGTGCCAGCAGTACCGGGTCCGGGGGCTATGGCTACACCTTC. The encoded protein is CASSTGSGGYGYTF.

The chain is built from TRBV7-2 and TRBJ2-1; 8 bases agree with TRBD2. The germline gives CDR1 SGHTA, CDR2 FQGNSA. The CDR3 has 19 residues. The V segment lost 1 base and the J segment 0 bases; nucleotides outside the gene matches: 11. CDR3 protein: CASSLGIAGLFFSYNEQFF. The CDR3 DNA follows: TGTGCCAGCAGCTTAGGTATAGCGGGGCTCTTCTTCTCCTACAATGAGCAGTTCTTC.

V usage is TRBV6-6 and J usage is TRBJ2-7; D perhaps matches TRBD2 (5 bases). Trimming removed 4 bases from V and 6 bases from J, with 16 bases in between. CDR1 is MNHNY, CDR2 SVGAGI, per germline (reference sequence). CDR3 length: 14 residues. CDR3 bases: TGTGCCAGCAGTTTCCTTGAGGGCTCTCGCGAGCAGTACTTC. Its protein is CASSFLEGSREQYF.

The chain couples TRBV6-5 to TRBJ1-4, with 10 nucleotides matching TRBD1. This CDR3 contains 15 residues. The ends lost 2 bases at V and 3 bases at J; junction bases unmatched: 0. CDR1 and CDR2 from the germline V gene are MNHEY and SVGAGI. The CDR3 DNA reads as TGTGCCAGCAGTTACGGACAGGGGGCTAATGAAAAACTGTTTTTT. Translated: CASSYGQGANEKLFF.